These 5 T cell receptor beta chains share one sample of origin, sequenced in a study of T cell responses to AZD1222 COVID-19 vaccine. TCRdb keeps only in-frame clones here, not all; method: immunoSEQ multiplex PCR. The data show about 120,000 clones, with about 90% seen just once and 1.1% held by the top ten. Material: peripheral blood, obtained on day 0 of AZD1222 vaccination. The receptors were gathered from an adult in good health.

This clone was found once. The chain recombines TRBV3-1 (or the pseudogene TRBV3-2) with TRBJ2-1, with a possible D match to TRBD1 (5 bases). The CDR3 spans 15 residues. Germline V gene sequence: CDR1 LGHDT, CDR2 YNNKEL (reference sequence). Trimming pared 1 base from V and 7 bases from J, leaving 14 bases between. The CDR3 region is CASSQGGPTRNEQFF. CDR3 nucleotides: TGTGCCAGCAGCCAAGGGGGCCCTACCAGGAATGAGCAGTTCTTC.

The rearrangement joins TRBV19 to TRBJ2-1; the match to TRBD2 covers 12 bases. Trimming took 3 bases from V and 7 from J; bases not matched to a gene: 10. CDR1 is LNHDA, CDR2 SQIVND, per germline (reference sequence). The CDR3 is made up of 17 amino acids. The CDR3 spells CASSIGASGRARNEQFF. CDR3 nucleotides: TGTGCCAGTAGTATCGGGGCTAGCGGGAGGGCCCGGAATGAGCAGTTCTTC.

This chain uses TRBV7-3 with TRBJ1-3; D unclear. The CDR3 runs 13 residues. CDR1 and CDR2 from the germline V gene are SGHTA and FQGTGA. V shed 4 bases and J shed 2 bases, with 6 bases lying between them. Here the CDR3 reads CASSSGTGNTIYF. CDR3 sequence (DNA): TGTGCCAGCAGCTCCGGGACTGGAAACACCATATATTTT.

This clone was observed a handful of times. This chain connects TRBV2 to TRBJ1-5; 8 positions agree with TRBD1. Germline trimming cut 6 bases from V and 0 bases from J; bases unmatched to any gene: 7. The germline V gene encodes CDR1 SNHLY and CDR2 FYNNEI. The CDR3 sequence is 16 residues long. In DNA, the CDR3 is TGTGCCAGCAGCTCTCAGGGGGCGTATAGCAATCAGCCCCAGCATTTT. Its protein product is CASSSQGAYSNQPQHF. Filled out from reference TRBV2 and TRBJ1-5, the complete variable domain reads EPEVTQTPSHQVTQMGQEVILRCVPISNHLYFYWYRQILGQKVEFLVSFYNNEISEKSEIFDDQFSVERPDGSNFTLKIRSTKLEDSAMYFCASSSQGAYSNQPQHFGDGTRLSIL.

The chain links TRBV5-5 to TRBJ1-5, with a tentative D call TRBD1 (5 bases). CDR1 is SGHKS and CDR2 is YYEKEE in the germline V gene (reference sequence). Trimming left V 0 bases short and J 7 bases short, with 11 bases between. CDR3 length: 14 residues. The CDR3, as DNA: TGTGCCAGCAGCTTGGTTGTTTGGGGCCAGCCCCAGCATTTT. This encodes CASSLVVWGQPQHF. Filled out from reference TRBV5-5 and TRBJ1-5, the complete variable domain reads DAGVTQSPTHLIKTRGQQVTLRCSPISGHKSVSWYQQVLGQGPQFIFQYYEKEERGRGNFPDRFSARQFPNYSSELNVNALLLGDSALYLCASSLVVWGQPQHFGDGTRLSIL.